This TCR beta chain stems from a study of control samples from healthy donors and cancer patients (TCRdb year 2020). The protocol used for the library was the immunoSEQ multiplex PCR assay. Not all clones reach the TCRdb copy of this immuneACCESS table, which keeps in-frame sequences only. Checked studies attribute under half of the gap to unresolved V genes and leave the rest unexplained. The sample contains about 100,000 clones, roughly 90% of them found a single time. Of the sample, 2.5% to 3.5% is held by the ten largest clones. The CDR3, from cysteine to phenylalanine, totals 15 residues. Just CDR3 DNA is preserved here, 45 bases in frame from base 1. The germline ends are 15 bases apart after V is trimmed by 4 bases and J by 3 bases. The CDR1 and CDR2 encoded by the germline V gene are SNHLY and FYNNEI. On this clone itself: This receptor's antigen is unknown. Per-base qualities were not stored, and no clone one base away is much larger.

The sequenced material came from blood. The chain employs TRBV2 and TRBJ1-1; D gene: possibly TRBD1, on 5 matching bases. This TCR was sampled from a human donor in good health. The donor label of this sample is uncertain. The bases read TGTGCCAGCAGTGGTTTGGGGGTCTGGGACACTGAAGCTTTCTTT. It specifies CASSGLGVWDTEAFF.